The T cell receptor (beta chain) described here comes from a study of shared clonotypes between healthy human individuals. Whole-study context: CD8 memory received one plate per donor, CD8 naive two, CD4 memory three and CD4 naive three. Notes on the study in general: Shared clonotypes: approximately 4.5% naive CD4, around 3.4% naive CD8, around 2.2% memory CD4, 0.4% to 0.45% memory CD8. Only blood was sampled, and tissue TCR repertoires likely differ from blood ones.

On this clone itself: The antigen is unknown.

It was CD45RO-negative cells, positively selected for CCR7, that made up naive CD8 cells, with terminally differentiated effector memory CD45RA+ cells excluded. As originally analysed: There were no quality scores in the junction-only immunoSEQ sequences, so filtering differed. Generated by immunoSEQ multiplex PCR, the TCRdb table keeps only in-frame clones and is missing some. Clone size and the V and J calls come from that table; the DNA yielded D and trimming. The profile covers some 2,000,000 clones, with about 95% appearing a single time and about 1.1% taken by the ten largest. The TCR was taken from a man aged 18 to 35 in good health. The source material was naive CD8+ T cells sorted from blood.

CDR3 DNA sequence: TGTGCCAGCAGCAAGGTAGCGGGAGAAGAGACCCAGTACTTC. This sequence encodes CASSKVAGEETQYF. The J gene is TRBJ2-5, the V gene TRBV7-8, with 9 nucleotides matching TRBD2. Trimming cost V 5 bases and J 3 bases; bases outside gene matches: 4. Germline loops: CDR1 SGHVS, CDR2 FQNEAQ. This CDR3 spans 14 amino acids.